Listed below are T cell receptor beta chains from one sample, sequenced in a study of shared clonotypes between healthy human individuals. Produced via immunoSEQ multiplex PCR; TCRdb's table is partial and in-frame only. The sample contains fewer than 130,000 clones, just over 65% of which appear only once. Sequencing was carried out using memory CD8+ T cells sorted from blood. The receptors derive from a woman in her thirties in good health. Both conserved end residues are part of each CDR3. Fields, in order: V gene, J gene, clone size, D gene, CDR3 DNA, CDR3 protein. A D gene is named only where the DNA matches it firmly. Clone sizes are given selectively: once, few, many, or a class where the clone is expanded.

v_gene: TRBV7-3; j_gene: TRBJ2-1; abundance: .; d_gene: .; CDR3nt: TGTGCCAGCAGCTCCAGCTGGAACAATGAGCAGTTCTTC; CDR3aa: CASSSSWNNEQFF
v_gene: TRBV7-6; j_gene: TRBJ2-7; abundance: few; d_gene: .; CDR3nt: TGTGCCAGCAGCTTGGGGAATCGCTACGAGCAGTACTTC; CDR3aa: CASSLGNRYEQYF
v_gene: TRBV6-4; j_gene: TRBJ2-5; abundance: .; d_gene: TRBD2; CDR3nt: TGTGCCAGCAGTGAGCTAGCGGGATCTGGCAGAGAGACCCAGTACTTC; CDR3aa: CASSELAGSGRETQYF
v_gene: TRBV25-1; j_gene: TRBJ2-1; abundance: few; d_gene: TRBD2; CDR3nt: TGTGCCAGCGGTAGCGGGAGTTACTACAATGAGCAGTTCTTC; CDR3aa: CASGSGSYYNEQFF
v_gene: TRBV6-1; j_gene: TRBJ2-1; abundance: few; d_gene: .; CDR3nt: TGTGGTACCGCCCTAGCGCCCTCGTACAATGAGCAGTTCTTC; CDR3aa: CGTALAPSYNEQFF
v_gene: TRBV29-1; j_gene: TRBJ1-3; abundance: .; d_gene: TRBD1; CDR3nt: TGCAGCGTTGATGCCGGACAGGCCTCTGGAAACACCATATATTTT; CDR3aa: CSVDAGQASGNTIYF
v_gene: TRBV15; j_gene: TRBJ1-5; abundance: .; d_gene: .; CDR3nt: TGTGCCACCAGCACGCAGTGGGATCAGCCCCAGCATTTT; CDR3aa: CATSTQWDQPQHF
v_gene: TRBV18; j_gene: TRBJ1-2; abundance: .; d_gene: .; CDR3nt: TGTGCCAGCTCACCATCGAGGCCGGAGAATGGCTACACCTTC; CDR3aa: CASSPSRPENGYTF
v_gene: TRBV18; j_gene: TRBJ2-7; abundance: .; d_gene: .; CDR3nt: TGTGCCAGCTCAAAGATGCGGGGTTCCTACGAGCAGTACTTC; CDR3aa: CASSKMRGSYEQYF
v_gene: TRBV7-9; j_gene: TRBJ2-7; abundance: .; d_gene: .; CDR3nt: TGTGCCAGCAGCCCAAAATCCTACTACGAGCAGTACTTC; CDR3aa: CASSPKSYYEQYF
v_gene: TRBV5-1; j_gene: TRBJ2-5; abundance: few; d_gene: TRBD1; CDR3nt: TGCGCCAGCAGCCCACGGGACAGTTCACAAGAGACCCAGTACTTC; CDR3aa: CASSPRDSSQETQYF
v_gene: TRBV6-6; j_gene: TRBJ1-5; abundance: few; d_gene: .; CDR3nt: TGTGCCAGCAGTGGGGACGGGGAGAGTCAGCCCCAGCATTTT; CDR3aa: CASSGDGESQPQHF
v_gene: TRBV25-1; j_gene: TRBJ2-7; abundance: many; d_gene: TRBD1; CDR3nt: TGTGCCAGCAGTCCCGACAGGGGGCTCGGCGAGCAGTACTTC; CDR3aa: CASSPDRGLGEQYF
v_gene: TRBV19; j_gene: TRBJ1-6; abundance: once; d_gene: .; CDR3nt: TGTGCCAGTAGTATCCGGAGCGATTCACCCCTCCACTTT; CDR3aa: CASSIRSDSPLHF
v_gene: TRBV6-1; j_gene: TRBJ1-6; abundance: .; d_gene: .; CDR3nt: TGTGCCAGCAGTGAAGAGGAGGGGTCGGCTTCACCCCTCCACTTT; CDR3aa: CASSEEEGSASPLHF
v_gene: TRBV5-1; j_gene: TRBJ2-7; abundance: .; d_gene: .; CDR3nt: TGCGCCAGCAGGAGCGACAGGTACCACGAGCAGTACTTC; CDR3aa: CASRSDRYHEQYF